The source of this T cell receptor beta chain is a study of Ad26.COV2.S vaccination and SARS-CoV-2 variants. In the case of this clone: Its antigen is undetermined.

Germline V lookup: CDR1 SGHDT, CDR2 YYEEEE. The CDR3 has 12 residues. The ends were cut back, 9 bases at V and 6 bases at J, with 16 bases in the middle. As for treatment: about 20 received Ad26.COV2.S at low or high dose, single or two shots; 5 received placebo; per-sample allocation not given. Collection of samples fell on day 63 after the first vaccine or placebo injection. Spike of the Wuhan-strain SARS-CoV-2 was expressed by an Ad26 vector, which formed the vaccine. Findings and caveats of the study: Breadth of non-spike TCRs did not differ between vaccinees and placebo recipients.

Profiling relied on immunoSEQ multiplex PCR, and the TCRdb table lists in-frame clones only, not all of them. The table lists approximately 400,000 clones, 83% of them singletons. The genes are TRBV5-6 and TRBJ2-7, with a weak D call TRBD2 (6 bases). The sequenced sample was peripheral blood, obtained in a trial of Ad26.COV2.S vaccine versus placebo. This receptor was taken from a person aged 18-60 years who received the Ad26.COV2.S COVID-19 vaccine or a placebo. In DNA form, the CDR3 reads TGTGCCACCCAGAAACGGGAGCCCGAGCAGTACTTC. This translates into CATQKREPEQYF.